This T cell receptor beta chain is from a study of T cell responses to AZD1222 COVID-19 vaccine. Study findings and constraints: The study found vaccine-associated CD4 TCRs spanning spike, dominant at 160-218 and 743-854. There were mostly white British donors and more females than males, and clonal diversity was possibly underestimated. Among spike-specific TCRs, nearly half reportedly target unmutated variant regions.

Unmatched junction bases numbered 14, after V lost 5 bases and J lost 4 bases. From germline, CDR1 is MDHEN and CDR2 SYDVKM. This CDR3 contains 17 residues. As concerns this clone: The antigen remains unidentified.

Sequencing used immunoSEQ multiplex PCR; TCRdb keeps in-frame clones, though not all of them. The table has roughly 120,000 clones, more than 70% seen once; the top ten hold 4.4%. Specimen: peripheral blood, collected 28 days after the second AZD1222 dose. The TCR was taken from an adult who received the AZD1222 COVID-19 vaccine. The rearrangement links TRBV28 to TRBJ2-5; 9 bases fit TRBD2. This chain's CDR3 is CASSPRARTSVGETQYF. The CDR3 bases are TGTGCCAGCAGTCCCCGGGCGAGGACTAGCGTCGGAGAGACCCAGTACTTC.